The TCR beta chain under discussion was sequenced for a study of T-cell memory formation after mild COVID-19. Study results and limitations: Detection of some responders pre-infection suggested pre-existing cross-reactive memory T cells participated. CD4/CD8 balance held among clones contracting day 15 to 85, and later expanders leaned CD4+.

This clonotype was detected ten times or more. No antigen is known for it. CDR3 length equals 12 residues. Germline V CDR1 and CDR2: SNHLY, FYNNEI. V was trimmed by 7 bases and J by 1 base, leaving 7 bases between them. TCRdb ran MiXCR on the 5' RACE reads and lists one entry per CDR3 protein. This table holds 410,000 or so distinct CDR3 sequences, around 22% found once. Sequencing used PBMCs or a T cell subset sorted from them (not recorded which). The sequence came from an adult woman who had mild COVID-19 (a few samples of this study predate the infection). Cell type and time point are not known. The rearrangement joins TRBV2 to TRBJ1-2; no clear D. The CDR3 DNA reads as TGTGCCAGCACCGGGGATAACTATGGCTACACCTTC. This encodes CASTGDNYGYTF. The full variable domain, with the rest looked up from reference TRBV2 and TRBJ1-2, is EPEVTQTPSHQVTQMGQEVILRCVPISNHLYFYWYRQILGQKVEFLVSFYNNEISEKSEIFDDQFSVERPDGSNFTLKIRSTKLEDSAMYFCASTGDNYGYTFGSGTRLTVV.